This T cell receptor (beta chain) was sequenced for a study of T cells after posttransplantation cyclophosphamide. Whole-study findings and limits: Recipient CMV seropositivity and CMV reactivation strongly tracked TRB clonality.

In the case of this clone: Its antigen is unidentified.

CDR1 and CDR2 from the germline V gene are MDHEN and SYDVKM. With 7 bases removed from V and 1 base from J, the gap between germline ends came to 4 bases. The CDR3 has 11 residues. Cells defined as naive were viable CD3+CD4+ or CD3+CD8+ and CCR7+CD45RA+CD45RO-CD95-CD27+CD28+. Libraries were prepared by immunoSEQ multiplex PCR; TCRdb keeps only in-frame clonotypes and omits some of them. The repertoire holds about 31,000 clones, with approximately 90% as singletons. Sample: naive CD4+ T cells sorted from PBMCs. This sequence joins TRBV28 and TRBJ1-1; D call uncertain. The TCR originated in a woman aged 60-70 years in good health, CMV-negative, and a related stem cell transplant donor. CDR3 amino acids: CASTGNTEAFF. The CDR3 coding sequence is TGTGCCAGCACCGGGAACACTGAAGCTTTCTTT.